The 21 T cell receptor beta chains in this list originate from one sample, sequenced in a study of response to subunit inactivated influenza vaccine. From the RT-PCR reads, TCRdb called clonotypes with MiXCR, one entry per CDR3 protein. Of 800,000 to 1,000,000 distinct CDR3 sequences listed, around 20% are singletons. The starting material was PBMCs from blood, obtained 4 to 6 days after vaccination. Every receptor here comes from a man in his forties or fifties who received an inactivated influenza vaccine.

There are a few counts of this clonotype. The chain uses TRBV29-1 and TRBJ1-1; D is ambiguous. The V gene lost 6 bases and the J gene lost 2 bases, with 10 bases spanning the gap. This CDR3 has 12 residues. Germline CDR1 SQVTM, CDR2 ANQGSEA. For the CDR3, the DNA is TGCAGCGTCGGGCATCCCAACACTGAAGCTTTCTTT. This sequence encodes CSVGHPNTEAFF.

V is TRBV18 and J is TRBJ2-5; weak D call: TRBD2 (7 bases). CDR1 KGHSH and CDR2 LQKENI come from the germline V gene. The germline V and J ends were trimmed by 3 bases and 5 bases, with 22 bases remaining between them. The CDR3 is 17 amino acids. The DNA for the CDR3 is TGTGCCAGCTCACCCTTGCGACGCCGCGGGGGCCAGGAGACCCAGTACTTC. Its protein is CASSPLRRRGGQETQYF.

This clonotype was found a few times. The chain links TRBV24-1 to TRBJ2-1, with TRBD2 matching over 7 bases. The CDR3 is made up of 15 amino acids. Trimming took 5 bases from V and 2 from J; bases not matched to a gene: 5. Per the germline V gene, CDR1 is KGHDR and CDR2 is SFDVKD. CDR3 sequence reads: CATSGKRGTYNEQFF. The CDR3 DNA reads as TGTGCCACCAGTGGGAAGCGGGGAACCTACAATGAGCAGTTCTTC.

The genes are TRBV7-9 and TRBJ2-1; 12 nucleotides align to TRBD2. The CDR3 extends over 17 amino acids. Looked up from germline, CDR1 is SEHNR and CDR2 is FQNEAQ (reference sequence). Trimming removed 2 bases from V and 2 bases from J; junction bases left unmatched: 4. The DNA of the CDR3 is TGTGCCAGCAGCTTAAGGGCTAGCGGGAGGGCCTACAATGAGCAGTTCTTC. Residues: CASSLRASGRAYNEQFF.

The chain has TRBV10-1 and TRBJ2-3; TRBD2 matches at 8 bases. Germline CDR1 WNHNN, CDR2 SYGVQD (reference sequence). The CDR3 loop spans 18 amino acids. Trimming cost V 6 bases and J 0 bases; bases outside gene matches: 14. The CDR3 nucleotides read TGCGCCAGCAGCCGCTCCTACGGGTTAGCGGGGAGCACAGATACGCAGTATTTT. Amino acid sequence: CASSRSYGLAGSTDTQYF.

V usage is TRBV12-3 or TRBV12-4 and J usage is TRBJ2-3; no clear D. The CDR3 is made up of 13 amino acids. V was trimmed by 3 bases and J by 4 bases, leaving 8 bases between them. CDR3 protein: CASSLILSDTQYF. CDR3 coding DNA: TGTGCCAGCAGTTTGATACTTTCAGATACGCAGTATTTT.

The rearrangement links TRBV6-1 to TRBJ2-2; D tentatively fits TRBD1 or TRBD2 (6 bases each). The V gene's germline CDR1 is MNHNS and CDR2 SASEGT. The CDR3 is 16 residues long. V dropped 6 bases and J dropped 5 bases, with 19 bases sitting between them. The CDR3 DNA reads TGTGCCAGCAGCACCTTGCCGTGGGGGGCGACCGGGGAGCTGTTTTTT. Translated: CASSTLPWGATGELFF.

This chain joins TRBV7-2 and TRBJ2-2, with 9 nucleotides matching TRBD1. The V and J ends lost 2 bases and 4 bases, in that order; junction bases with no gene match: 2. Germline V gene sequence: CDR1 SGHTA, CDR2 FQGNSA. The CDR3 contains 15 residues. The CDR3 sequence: CASSLKQGATGELFF. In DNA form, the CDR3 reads TGTGCCAGCAGCTTAAAACAGGGGGCCACCGGGGAGCTGTTTTTT.

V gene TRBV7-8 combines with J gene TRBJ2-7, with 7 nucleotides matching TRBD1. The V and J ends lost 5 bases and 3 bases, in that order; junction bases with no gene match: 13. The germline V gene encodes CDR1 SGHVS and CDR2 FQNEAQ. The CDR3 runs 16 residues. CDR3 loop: CASSLQDRPGIYEQYF. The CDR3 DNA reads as TGTGCCAGCAGCCTTCAGGACAGGCCGGGAATCTACGAGCAGTACTTC.

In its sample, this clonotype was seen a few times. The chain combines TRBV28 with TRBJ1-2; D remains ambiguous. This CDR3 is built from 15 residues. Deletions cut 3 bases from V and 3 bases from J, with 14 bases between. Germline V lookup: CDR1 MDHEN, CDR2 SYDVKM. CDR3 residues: CASSFPQRADYGYTF. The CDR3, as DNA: TGTGCCAGCAGTTTCCCCCAGAGGGCTGACTATGGCTACACCTTC.

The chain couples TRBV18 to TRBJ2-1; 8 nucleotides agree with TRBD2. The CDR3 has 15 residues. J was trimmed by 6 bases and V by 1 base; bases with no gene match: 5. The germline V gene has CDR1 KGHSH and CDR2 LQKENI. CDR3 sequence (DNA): TGTGCCAGCTCACCACTAGCGGGACAAGGCAATGAGCAGTTCTTC. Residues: CASSPLAGQGNEQFF.

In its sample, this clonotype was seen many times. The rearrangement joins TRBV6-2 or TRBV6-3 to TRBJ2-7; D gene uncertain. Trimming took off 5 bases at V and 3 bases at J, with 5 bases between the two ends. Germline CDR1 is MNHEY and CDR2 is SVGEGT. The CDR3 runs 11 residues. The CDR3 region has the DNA TGTGCCAGCAGTCAAGACTACGAGCAGTACTTC. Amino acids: CASSQDYEQYF.

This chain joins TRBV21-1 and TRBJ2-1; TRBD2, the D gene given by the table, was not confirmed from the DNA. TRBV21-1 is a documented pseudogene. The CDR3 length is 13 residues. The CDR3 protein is CASSIRTCNEQFF. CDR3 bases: TGTGCCAGCAGCATCCGGACTTGCAATGAGCAGTTCTTC.

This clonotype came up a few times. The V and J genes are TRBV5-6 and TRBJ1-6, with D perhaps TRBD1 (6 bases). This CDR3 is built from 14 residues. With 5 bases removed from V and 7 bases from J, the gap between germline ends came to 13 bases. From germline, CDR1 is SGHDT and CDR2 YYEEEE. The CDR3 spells CASSFTGYNSPLHF. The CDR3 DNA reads TGTGCCAGCAGTTTTACAGGGTACAATTCACCCCTCCACTTT.

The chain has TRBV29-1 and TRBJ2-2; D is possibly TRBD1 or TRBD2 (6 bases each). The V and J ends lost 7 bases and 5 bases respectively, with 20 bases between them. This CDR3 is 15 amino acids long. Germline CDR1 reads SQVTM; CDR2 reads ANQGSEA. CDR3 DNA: TGCAGCGGGGGGGCTGATGGGGCGCGGACCGGGGAGCTGTTTTTT. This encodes CSGGADGARTGELFF.

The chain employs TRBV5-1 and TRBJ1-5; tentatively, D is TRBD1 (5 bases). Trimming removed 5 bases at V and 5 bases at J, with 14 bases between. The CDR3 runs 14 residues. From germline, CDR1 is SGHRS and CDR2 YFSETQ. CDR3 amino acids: CASSPDSPDQPQHF. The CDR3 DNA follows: TGCGCCAGCAGTCCAGACAGTCCCGATCAGCCCCAGCATTTT.

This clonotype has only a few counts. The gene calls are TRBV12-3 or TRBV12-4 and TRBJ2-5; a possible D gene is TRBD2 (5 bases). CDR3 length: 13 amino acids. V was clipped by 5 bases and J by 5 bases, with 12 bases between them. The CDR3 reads CASSRTGLETQYF. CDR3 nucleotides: TGTGCCAGCAGTCGAACGGGGTTGGAGACCCAGTACTTC.

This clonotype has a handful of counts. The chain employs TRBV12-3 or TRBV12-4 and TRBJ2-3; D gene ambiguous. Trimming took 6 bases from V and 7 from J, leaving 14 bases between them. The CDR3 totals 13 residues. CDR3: CASSFSTGNTQYF. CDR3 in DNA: TGTGCCAGCAGCTTCTCGACTGGCAATACGCAGTATTTT.

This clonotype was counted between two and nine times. The DNA for the CDR3 is TGTGCCAGCAGTTACTCCGCAGGGTCGAAATCACCCCTCCACTTT. It encodes CASSYSAGSKSPLHF. This chain uses TRBV6-5 with TRBJ1-6; a weak D match, TRBD1 (5 bases). Trimming stripped 0 bases from V and 10 bases from J, with 13 bases between. This CDR3 has 15 residues. The germline CDR1 and CDR2 sequences are MNHEY and SVGAGI.

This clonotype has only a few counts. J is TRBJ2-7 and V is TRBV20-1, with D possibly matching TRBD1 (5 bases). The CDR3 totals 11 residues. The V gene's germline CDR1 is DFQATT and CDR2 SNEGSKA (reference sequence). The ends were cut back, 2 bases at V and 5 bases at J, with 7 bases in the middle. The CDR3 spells CSARQGNEQYF. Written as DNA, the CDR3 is TGCAGTGCTAGACAGGGTAACGAGCAGTACTTC.

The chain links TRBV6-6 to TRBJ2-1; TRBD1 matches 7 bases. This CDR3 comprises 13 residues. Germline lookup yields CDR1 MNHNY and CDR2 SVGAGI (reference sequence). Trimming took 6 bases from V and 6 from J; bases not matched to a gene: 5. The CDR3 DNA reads TGTGCCAGCAGCTCTCGACAGGGCAATGAGCAGTTCTTC. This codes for CASSSRQGNEQFF.